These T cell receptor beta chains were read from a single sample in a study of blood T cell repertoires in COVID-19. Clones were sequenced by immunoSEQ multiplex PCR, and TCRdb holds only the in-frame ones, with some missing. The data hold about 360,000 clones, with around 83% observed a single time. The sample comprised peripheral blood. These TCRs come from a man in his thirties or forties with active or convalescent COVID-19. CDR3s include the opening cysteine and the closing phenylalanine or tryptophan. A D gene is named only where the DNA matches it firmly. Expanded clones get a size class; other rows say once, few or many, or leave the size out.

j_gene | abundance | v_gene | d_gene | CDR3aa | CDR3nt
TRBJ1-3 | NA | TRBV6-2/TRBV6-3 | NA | CASSYSGGSGNTIYF | TGTGCCAGCAGTTACTCGGGGGGCTCTGGAAACACCATATATTTT
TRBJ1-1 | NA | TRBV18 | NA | CASSPGRGTEAFF | TGTGCCAGCTCACCCGGCCGGGGCACTGAAGCTTTCTTT
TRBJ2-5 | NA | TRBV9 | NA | CASSSPEGSGQETQYF | TGTGCCAGCAGCTCCCCGGAGGGGAGCGGACAAGAGACCCAGTACTTC
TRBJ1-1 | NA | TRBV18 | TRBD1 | CASSPPTGLNTEAFF | TGTGCCAGCTCACCACCGACAGGGCTGAACACTGAAGCTTTCTTT
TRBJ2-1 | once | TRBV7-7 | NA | CASSLGPPPNNEQFF | TGTGCCAGCAGCTTAGGGCCCCCACCAAACAATGAGCAGTTCTTC
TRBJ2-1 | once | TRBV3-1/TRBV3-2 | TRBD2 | CASSQVSREVHNEQFF | TGTGCCAGCAGCCAAGTGTCGCGGGAGGTACACAATGAGCAGTTCTTC
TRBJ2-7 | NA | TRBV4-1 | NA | CASSPSQPYEQYF | TGCGCCAGCAGCCCCTCACAACCCTACGAGCAGTACTTC
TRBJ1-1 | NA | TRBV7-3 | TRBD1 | CASSLGDSTEAFF | TGTGCCAGCAGCTTAGGGGACAGCACTGAAGCTTTCTTT
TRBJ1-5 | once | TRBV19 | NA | CASSIQGFEPQHF | TGTGCCAGTAGTATACAGGGGTTTGAGCCCCAGCATTTT
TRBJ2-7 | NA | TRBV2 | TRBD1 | CASMFGTGRFYEQYF | TGTGCCAGCATGTTCGGGACAGGGCGTTTCTACGAGCAGTACTTC
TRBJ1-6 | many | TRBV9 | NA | CASSADLGGFSPLHF | TGTGCCAGCAGCGCTGACTTGGGGGGGTTTTCACCCCTCCACTTT
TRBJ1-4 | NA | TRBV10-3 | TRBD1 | CAISPDREGEKLFF | TGTGCCATCAGTCCGGACAGGGAGGGGGAAAAACTGTTTTTT
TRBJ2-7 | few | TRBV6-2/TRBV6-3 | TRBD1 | CASSYYTGGLEQYF | TGTGCCAGCAGTTATTACACAGGGGGCCTCGAGCAGTACTTC
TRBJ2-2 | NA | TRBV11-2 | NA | CASRPRGGGAGELFF | TGTGCCAGCAGACCGAGGGGCGGGGGCGCCGGGGAGCTGTTTTTT
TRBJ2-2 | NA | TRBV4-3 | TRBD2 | CASSYNWGGTNTGELFF | TGCGCCAGCAGCTACAACTGGGGGGGGACCAACACCGGGGAGCTGTTTTTT
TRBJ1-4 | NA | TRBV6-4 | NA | CASFFPGGPGEKLFF | TGTGCCAGCTTTTTCCCGGGGGGGCCAGGTGAAAAACTGTTTTTT
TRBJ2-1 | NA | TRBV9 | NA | CASSGPWSNEQFF | TGTGCCAGCAGCGGGCCCTGGAGCAATGAGCAGTTCTTC
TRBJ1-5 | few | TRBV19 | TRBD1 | CASMGQGTQQPQHF | TGTGCCAGTATGGGACAGGGAACCCAACAGCCCCAGCATTTT
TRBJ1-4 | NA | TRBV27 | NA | CASSPWGRGAEKLFF | TGTGCCAGCTCTCCCTGGGGCCGCGGGGCTGAAAAACTGTTTTTT
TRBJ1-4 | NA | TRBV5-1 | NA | CASSLLTGPNEKLFF | TGCGCCAGCAGCTTACTTACAGGACCTAATGAAAAACTGTTTTTT
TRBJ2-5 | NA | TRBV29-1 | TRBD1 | CSVTTGGRGETQYF | TGCAGCGTCACGACAGGGGGTAGGGGAGAGACCCAGTACTTC
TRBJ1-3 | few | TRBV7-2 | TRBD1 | CASSPAGTGVGNTIYF | TGTGCCAGCAGCCCGGCTGGGACAGGGGTTGGAAACACCATATATTTT
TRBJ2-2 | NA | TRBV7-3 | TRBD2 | CASSLGSSGSTGELFF | TGTGCCAGCAGCTTAGGGTCTAGCGGGAGCACCGGGGAGCTGTTTTTT
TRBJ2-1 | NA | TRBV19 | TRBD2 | CASSIDLLAAGEQFF | TGTGCCAGTAGTATAGATCTGCTAGCGGCTGGTGAGCAGTTCTTC
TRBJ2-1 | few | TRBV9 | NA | CASSLYSSSYNEQFF | TGTGCCAGCAGCCTCTACTCTTCGAGTTACAATGAGCAGTTCTTC
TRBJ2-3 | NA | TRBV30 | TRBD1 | CAWSPWTGVTDTQYF | TGTGCCTGGAGTCCGTGGACAGGGGTAACAGATACGCAGTATTTT
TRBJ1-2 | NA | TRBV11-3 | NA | CASSPPRGYTF | TGTGCCAGCAGCCCTCCCCGTGGCTACACCTTC
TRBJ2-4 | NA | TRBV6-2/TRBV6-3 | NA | CASSLVGQVKNIQYF | TGTGCCAGCAGCCTCGTGGGGCAAGTCAAAAACATTCAGTACTTC
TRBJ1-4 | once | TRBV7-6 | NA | CASSLGHRAVF | TGTGCCAGCAGCTTGGGACACCGGGCAGTTTTT
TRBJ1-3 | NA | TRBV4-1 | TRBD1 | CASSQVRALTGSGNTIYF | TGCGCCAGCAGCCAAGTAAGGGCCTTGACAGGGAGTGGAAACACCATATATTTT
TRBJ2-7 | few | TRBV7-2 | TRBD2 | CASSLEGGGPDEQYF | TGTGCCAGCAGCTTAGAGGGCGGGGGTCCTGACGAGCAGTACTTC
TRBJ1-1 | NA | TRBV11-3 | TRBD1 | CASSHRTGLNTEAFF | TGTGCCAGCAGCCACAGGACAGGGCTGAACACTGAAGCTTTCTTT
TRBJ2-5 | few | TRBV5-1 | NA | CASSLRDHPETQYF | TGCGCCAGCAGCTTGCGAGATCACCCAGAGACCCAGTACTTC
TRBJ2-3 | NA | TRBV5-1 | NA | CASSFADTPGTDTQYF | TGCGCCAGCAGCTTTGCAGACACACCAGGAACAGATACGCAGTATTTT
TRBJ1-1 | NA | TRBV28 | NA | CASFPPGWAGNTEAFF | TGTGCCAGCTTCCCCCCTGGGTGGGCTGGGAACACTGAAGCTTTCTTT
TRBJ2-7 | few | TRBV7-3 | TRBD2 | CASSPGGGLEQYF | TGTGCCAGCAGCCCCGGCGGGGGGCTCGAGCAGTACTTC
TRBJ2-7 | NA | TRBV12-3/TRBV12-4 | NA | CASSSSSAEQYF | TGTGCCAGCAGTTCCTCTAGCGCCGAGCAGTACTTC
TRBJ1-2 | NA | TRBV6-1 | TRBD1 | CASSEDRGYGYTF | TGTGCCAGCAGTGAGGACAGGGGGTATGGCTACACCTTC
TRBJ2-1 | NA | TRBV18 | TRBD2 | CASSPGTSVYNEQFF | TGTGCCAGCTCACCAGGGACTAGCGTCTACAATGAGCAGTTCTTC
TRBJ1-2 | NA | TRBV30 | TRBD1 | CAWSARDSRNTF | TGTGCCTGGAGTGCTAGGGACAGCCGCAACACCTTC
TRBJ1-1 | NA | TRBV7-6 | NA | CASSLNRDTEAFF | TGTGCCAGCAGCTTAAACAGGGATACTGAAGCTTTCTTT
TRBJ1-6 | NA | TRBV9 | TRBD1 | CASSPDRDNSPLHF | TGTGCCAGCAGCCCGGACAGGGATAATTCACCCCTCCACTTT
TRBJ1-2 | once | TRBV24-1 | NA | CATSYGNYGYTF | TGTGCCACCAGTTACGGTAACTATGGCTACACCTTC